This is a list of T cell receptor beta chains from one sample in a study of T cell changes during pregnancy in multiple sclerosis. Clones were sequenced by immunoSEQ multiplex PCR, and TCRdb holds only the in-frame ones, with some missing. The data hold roughly 15,000 clones, with approximately 81% observed a single time. The specimen comprised CD8+ T cells from peripheral blood mononuclear cells, sampled in the third trimester of pregnancy. Receptors originate from a female donor in good health, enrolled as a control in a pregnancy study. CDR3s include the opening cysteine and the closing phenylalanine or tryptophan. The D gene is left open where the match is weak. Expanded clones get a size class; other rows say once, few or many, or leave the size out.

j_gene | v_gene | d_gene | abundance | CDR3nt | CDR3aa
TRBJ2-7 | TRBV4-1 | TRBD2 | . | TGCGCCAGCAGCCAAGGATCGAGCGGGAGGGACGAGCAGTACTTC | CASSQGSSGRDEQYF
TRBJ1-2 | TRBV29-1 | TRBD1 | . | TGCAGCGTTGAAGAACAGGGGATGGAGTATGGCTACACCTTC | CSVEEQGMEYGYTF
TRBJ2-1 | TRBV13 | . | . | TGTGCCAGCAGCGCCGACTACCGCTCCTACAATGAGCAGTTCTTC | CASSADYRSYNEQFF
TRBJ2-3 | TRBV9 | . | . | TGTGCCAGCAGCGTAGGTGGGGGGGCCGTGGCAGATACGCAGTATTTT | CASSVGGGAVADTQYF
TRBJ2-3 | TRBV7-6 | TRBD1 | . | TGTGCCAGCAGCCAGGGGGATTCTTATACGCAGTATTTT | CASSQGDSYTQYF
TRBJ2-1 | TRBV5-1 | TRBD2 | . | TGCGCCAGCAGCTTGGAGGCTAGCGGCAGCTCCTACAATGAGCAGTTCTTC | CASSLEASGSSYNEQFF
TRBJ1-1 | TRBV7-8 | . | . | TGTGCCAGCAGCTTAGCGTTGTCGGGCACTGAAGCTTTCTTT | CASSLALSGTEAFF
TRBJ2-1 | TRBV19 | TRBD2 | once | TGTGCCAGTAGTATAATGGCTAGCGGGGGGACCTACAATGAGCAGTTCTTC | CASSIMASGGTYNEQFF
TRBJ2-1 | TRBV6-4 | TRBD2 | medium-sized | TGTGCCAGCAGTGCGGCTAGCGGGAGATACAATGAGCAGTTCTTC | CASSAASGRYNEQFF
TRBJ2-1 | TRBV5-1 | . | . | TGCGCCAGCAGCTTGGACGGCCTAGCGTTGGTCAATGAGCAGTTCTTC | CASSLDGLALVNEQFF
TRBJ2-1 | TRBV7-9 | TRBD1 | . | TGTGCCAGCAGCTTACGGCTAGGGGGCTGGGATGAGCAGTTCTTC | CASSLRLGGWDEQFF
TRBJ2-5 | TRBV5-1 | . | . | TGCGCCAGCAGCCCGGGACTTCAAGAGACCCAGTACTTC | CASSPGLQETQYF
TRBJ1-1 | TRBV11-2 | . | . | TGTGCCAGCAGCTCCCTGCAGGGGAACACTGAAGCTTTCTTT | CASSSLQGNTEAFF
TRBJ1-2 | TRBV25-1 | TRBD1 | . | TGTGCCAGCAGTGGGTCCTTTCAGGGACAGGGAGACTATGGCTACACCTTC | CASSGSFQGQGDYGYTF
TRBJ2-1 | TRBV27 | TRBD2 | . | TGTGCCAGCAGTTTATCGCATAGCGGGAGCTCCTACAATGAGCAGTTCTTC | CASSLSHSGSSYNEQFF
TRBJ2-2 | TRBV6-1 | TRBD2 | . | TGTGCCAGCAGTGAAGTGCGGGAGGGGAACACCGGGGAGCTGTTTTTT | CASSEVREGNTGELFF
TRBJ2-7 | TRBV27 | TRBD1 | . | TGTGCCAGCAGTTTATCCCGGACAGGGGTGGGTGGCGAGCAGTACTTC | CASSLSRTGVGGEQYF
TRBJ2-5 | TRBV19 | TRBD1 | . | TGTGCCAGTAGCCCACAGGGGGCGGGGGAGACCCAGTACTTC | CASSPQGAGETQYF
TRBJ1-1 | TRBV14 | . | few | TGTGCCAGCAGCCCTCACAGGTCAGGGTTAGCTTTCTTT | CASSPHRSGLAFF
TRBJ1-1 | TRBV6-1 | TRBD1 | . | TGTGCCAGCGAGGGGGCCGGGGGCCTTGAAGCTTTCTTT | CASEGAGGLEAFF
TRBJ1-1 | TRBV7-9 | . | . | TGTGCCAGCAGCTCAAGAAGGGAGACTGAAGCTTTCTTT | CASSSRRETEAFF
TRBJ1-5 | TRBV19 | . | . | TGTGCCAGTAGTATTGTATCAGGGGTCCAGCCCCAGCATTTT | CASSIVSGVQPQHF
TRBJ2-7 | TRBV2 | TRBD2 | . | TGTGCCAGCAGTGCAGCGGGAGGGTACGAGCAGTACTTC | CASSAAGGYEQYF
TRBJ1-5 | TRBV5-6 | . | . | TGTGCCAGCAGCTACCTCGACGGGGGGGGGAATCAGCCCCAGCATTTT | CASSYLDGGGNQPQHF
TRBJ1-4 | TRBV15 | . | . | TGTGCCACCAGCCGCAAAACTGGGGGGAATGAAAAACTGTTTTTT | CATSRKTGGNEKLFF
TRBJ2-1 | TRBV5-1 | TRBD1 | . | TGCGCCAGCAGCCGCCGCCCGACAGGGGTCGAATACAATGAGCAGTTCTTC | CASSRRPTGVEYNEQFF
TRBJ2-1 | TRBV5-4 | TRBD2 | few | TGTGCCAGCAGCTTGCTAGCGGGAGTATTCAATGAGCAGTTCTTC | CASSLLAGVFNEQFF
TRBJ1-4 | TRBV6-5 | TRBD1 | . | TGTGCCAGCAGTTACTCGGGACAGACTAATGAAAAACTGTTTTTT | CASSYSGQTNEKLFF
TRBJ2-3 | TRBV19 | . | . | TGTGCCAGTAGGGAGGAGAGCACAGATACGCAGTATTTT | CASREESTDTQYF
TRBJ1-2 | TRBV29-1 | . | . | TGCAGCGTTGATTTCCCTCTAGATGGCTACACCTTC | CSVDFPLDGYTF
TRBJ1-5 | TRBV7-8 | . | . | TGTGCCAGCAGCTTATCGGGAAGGATGGGCAATCAGCCCCAGCATTTT | CASSLSGRMGNQPQHF
TRBJ2-5 | TRBV13 | . | . | TGTGCCAGCAGCTTCGCCGGGGAGACCCAGTACTTC | CASSFAGETQYF
TRBJ2-7 | TRBV2 | TRBD2 | . | TGTGCCACCCCCCCCGGGACTGCAGGGACTAGCGGGGCTTGGGACGAGCAGTACTTC | CATPPGTAGTSGAWDEQYF
TRBJ1-2 | TRBV5-8 | TRBD1 | many | TGTGCCAGCAGCGTACAGGGGGCGGTCTATGGCTACACCTTC | CASSVQGAVYGYTF
TRBJ2-7 | TRBV30 | . | . | TGTGCCTGGATGGAGGAACACCTCTACGAGCAGTACTTC | CAWMEEHLYEQYF
TRBJ2-5 | TRBV9 | TRBD1 | . | TGTGCCAGCAGCGTAGAACCAGGGGGCCTGGAGACCCAGTACTTC | CASSVEPGGLETQYF
TRBJ2-7 | TRBV19 | . | . | TGTGCCACCGCGGACAGAACCTACGAGCAGTACTTC | CATADRTYEQYF